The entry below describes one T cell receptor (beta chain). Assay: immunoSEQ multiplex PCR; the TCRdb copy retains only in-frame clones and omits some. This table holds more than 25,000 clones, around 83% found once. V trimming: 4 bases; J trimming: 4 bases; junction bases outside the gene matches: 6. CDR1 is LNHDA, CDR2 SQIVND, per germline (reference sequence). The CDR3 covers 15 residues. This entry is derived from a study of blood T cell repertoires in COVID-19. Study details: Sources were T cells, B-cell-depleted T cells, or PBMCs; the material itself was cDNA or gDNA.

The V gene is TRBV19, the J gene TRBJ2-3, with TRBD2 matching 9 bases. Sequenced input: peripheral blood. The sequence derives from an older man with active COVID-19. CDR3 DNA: TGTGCCAGTAGTAGATATAGCGGGAGCGCAGATACGCAGTATTTT. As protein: CASSRYSGSADTQYF.